This T cell receptor beta chain was documented in a study of blood T cell repertoires in COVID-19. Study-wide context: The United States, Italy and Spain supplied acute and convalescent COVID-19 samples. T cells, B-cell-depleted T cells, or PBMCs provided the cDNA or gDNA that served as material.

The length of the CDR3 is 13 residues. V lost 7 bases, J lost 6 bases, and 15 bases lay in between. Germline V gives CDR1 KGHSH, CDR2 LQKENI. Original analysis: For nucleated cells, counts were estimated from reference gene primer amplification. Sequencing used immunoSEQ multiplex PCR; TCRdb keeps in-frame clones, though not all of them. That table furnishes V, J and clone size, whereas the DNA furnished D and trimming. The top ten clones hold about 8.6% of a sample with roughly 50,000 clones, 90% of them seen once. The chain employs TRBV18 and TRBJ1-1; D may be TRBD1 (5 bases). Sequencing was done on a sample of peripheral blood. The clonotype was recovered from a woman aged 40 to 50 with active COVID-19. The CDR3 reads CASYGGDGAEAFF. CDR3 DNA sequence: TGTGCCAGCTATGGCGGGGACGGCGCTGAAGCTTTCTTT.